This T cell receptor beta chain was identified during a study of blood T cell dynamics during melanoma immunotherapy. Study-wide context: Metastatic melanoma patients received first-line pembrolizumab or nivolumab plus ipilimumab.

This sample's time point: week 3, after first cycle of checkpoint inhibitor. Samples come from before therapy and from week 3 after the first blockade cycle. Patients had no prior systemic cancer treatment, immunosuppressants or other active cancers. Points on this clone: What it binds is unknown.

This CDR3 region has 15 residues. The ends were cut back, 2 bases at V and 0 bases at J, with 8 bases in the middle. CDR1 is SGHNT and CDR2 is YYREEE in the germline V gene (reference sequence). The study's findings and limits: PBMC repertoires of eventual disease-control patients split at W3 into clonality or diversity gains.

Some clones are missing from TCRdb's copy, which holds only in-frame ones; the method was immunoSEQ multiplex PCR. In the table there are approximately 29,000 clones, over 80% of which are singletons. The sample in question was blood, obtained from a patient treated with checkpoint blockade. This chain uses TRBV5-4 with TRBJ2-2; D remains unclear. The receptor's source is a human donor with melanoma. For the CDR3, the DNA is TGTGCCAGCAGCTTAAAGACTGCGAACACCGGGGAGCTGTTTTTT. Its protein is CASSLKTANTGELFF.